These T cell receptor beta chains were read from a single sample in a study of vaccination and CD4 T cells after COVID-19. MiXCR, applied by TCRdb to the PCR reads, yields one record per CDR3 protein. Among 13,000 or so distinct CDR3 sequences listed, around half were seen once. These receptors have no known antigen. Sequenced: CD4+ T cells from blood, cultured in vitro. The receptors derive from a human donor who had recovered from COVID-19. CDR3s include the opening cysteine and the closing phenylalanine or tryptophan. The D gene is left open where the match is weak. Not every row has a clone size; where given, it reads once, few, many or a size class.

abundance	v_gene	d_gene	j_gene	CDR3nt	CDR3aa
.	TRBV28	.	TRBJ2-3	TGTGCCAGCAGTTTCTGGGAGGGGGCTCGGGATACGCAGTATTTT	CASSFWEGARDTQYF
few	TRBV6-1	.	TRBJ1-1	TGTGCCAGCACTAACGGGTGGGGGCGGACTGAAGCTTTCTTT	CASTNGWGRTEAFF
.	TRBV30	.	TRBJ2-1	TGTGCCTGGAGGAGACCTCCTGAGCAGTTCTTC	CAWRRPPEQFF
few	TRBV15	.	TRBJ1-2	TGTGCCACCAGCAGCGCTATCAAGGGGGTTTCTAACTATGGCTACACCTTC	CATSSAIKGVSNYGYTF
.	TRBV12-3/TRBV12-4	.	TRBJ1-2	TGTGCCAGCAGTTTGGGGACAAGTAACTATGGCTACACCTTC	CASSLGTSNYGYTF
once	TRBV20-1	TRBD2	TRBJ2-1	TGCAGTGCTAGAGATCAGGCTAGCGGGGGCTACAATGAGCAGTTCTTC	CSARDQASGGYNEQFF
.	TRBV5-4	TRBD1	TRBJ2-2	TGTGCCAGCAGCTCTGGGACAGGGAGGGCCGGGGAGCTGTTTTTT	CASSSGTGRAGELFF
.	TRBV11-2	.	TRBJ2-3	TGTGCCAGCAGCCGCCGGACCCTAAATACAATTCTAGATACGCAGTATTTT	CASSRRTLNTILDTQYF
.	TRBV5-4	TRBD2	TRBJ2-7	TGTGCCAGCAGCCATACTAGCGGGGGCTCCTACGAGCAGTACTTC	CASSHTSGGSYEQYF
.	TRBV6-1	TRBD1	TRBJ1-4	TGTGCCAGCAGTGCCACGACAGGGACCGGGGAAAAACTGTTTTTT	CASSATTGTGEKLFF
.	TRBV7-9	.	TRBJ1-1	TGTGCCAGCAGCTTAGCTGGGGCGGATGGCACTGAAGCTTTCTTT	CASSLAGADGTEAFF